The clone carrying this TCR beta chain has a count of ten or more. Its antigen is still unknown. These data originate in a study of identical twins. General study results and limits: Cord blood beta clonotypes present at high abundance carried fewer insertions; no such pattern appeared in memory repertoires. Findings came from cross-sectional statistics, without long-term follow-up of donors.

Using its own MiXCR run on the 5' RACE reads, TCRdb lists one record per CDR3 protein. The sample consists of under 300,000 distinct CDR3 sequences, about an eighth of them appearing once. The CDR3 runs 15 residues. In germline, CDR1 is SGHTA, CDR2 FQGNSA. After removal of 1 base from V and 8 bases from J, the junction contained 6 bases not matched to a gene. The clonotype comes from a woman aged 18-29 years in good health. Sequenced sample: memory (CD45RO+) T cells sorted from blood. This chain joins TRBV7-2 and TRBJ2-1; 9 positions agree with TRBD2. The CDR3 region has the DNA TGTGCCAGCAGCTTAGATAGCGGGAGAGTTTATGAGCAGTTCTTC. This translates into CASSLDSGRVYEQFF.